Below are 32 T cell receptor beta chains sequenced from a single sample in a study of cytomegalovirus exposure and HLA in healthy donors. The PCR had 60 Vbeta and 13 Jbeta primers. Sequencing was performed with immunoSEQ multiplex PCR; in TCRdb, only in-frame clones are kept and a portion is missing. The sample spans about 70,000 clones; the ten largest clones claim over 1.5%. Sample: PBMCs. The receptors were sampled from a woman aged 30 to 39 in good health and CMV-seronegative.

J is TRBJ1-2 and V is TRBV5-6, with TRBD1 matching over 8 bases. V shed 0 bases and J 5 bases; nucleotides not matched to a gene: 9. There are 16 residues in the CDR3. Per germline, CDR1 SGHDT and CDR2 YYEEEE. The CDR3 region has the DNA TGTGCCAGCAGCTTGGATTTGGACAGGGAGATGTATGGCTACACCTTC. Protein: CASSLDLDREMYGYTF.

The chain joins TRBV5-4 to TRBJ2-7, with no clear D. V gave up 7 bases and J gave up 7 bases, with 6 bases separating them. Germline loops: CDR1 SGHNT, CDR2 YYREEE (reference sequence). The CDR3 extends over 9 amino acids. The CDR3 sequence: CASAQEQYF. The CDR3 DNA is TGTGCCAGCGCCCAGGAGCAGTACTTC.

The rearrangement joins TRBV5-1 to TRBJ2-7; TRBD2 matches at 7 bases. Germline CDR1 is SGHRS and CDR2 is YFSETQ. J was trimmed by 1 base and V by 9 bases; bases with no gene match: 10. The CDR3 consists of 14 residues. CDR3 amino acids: CATSSGGGSYEQYF. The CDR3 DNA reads TGCGCCACCTCCTCTGGGGGGGGGTCCTACGAGCAGTACTTC.

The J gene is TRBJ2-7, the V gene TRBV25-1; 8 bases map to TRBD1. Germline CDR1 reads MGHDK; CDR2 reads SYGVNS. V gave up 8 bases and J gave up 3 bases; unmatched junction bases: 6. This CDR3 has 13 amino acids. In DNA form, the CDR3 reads TGTGCCAGCGGGAGGACAGGGCACTACGAGCAGTACTTC. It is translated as CASGRTGHYEQYF.

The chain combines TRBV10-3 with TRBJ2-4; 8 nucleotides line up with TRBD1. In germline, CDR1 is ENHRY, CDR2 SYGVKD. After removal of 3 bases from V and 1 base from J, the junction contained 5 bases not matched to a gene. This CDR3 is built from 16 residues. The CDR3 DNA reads TGTGCCATCAGTGACCGACAGGGGTGGGCCAAAAACATTCAGTACTTC. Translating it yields CAISDRQGWAKNIQYF.

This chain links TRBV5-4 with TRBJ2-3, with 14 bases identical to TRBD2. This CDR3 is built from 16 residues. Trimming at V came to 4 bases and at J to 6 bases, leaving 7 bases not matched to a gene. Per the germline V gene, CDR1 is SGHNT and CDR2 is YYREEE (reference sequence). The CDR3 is CASSEGLAGALDTQYF. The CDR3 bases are TGTGCCAGCAGCGAGGGACTAGCGGGGGCCCTGGATACGCAGTATTTT.

CDR3 nucleotide sequence: TGTGCCAGCAGCCCAGCGGGACGGAACTATGGCTACACCTTC. Its translation is CASSPAGRNYGYTF. The gene calls are TRBV7-3 and TRBJ1-2, with TRBD1 as a possible D gene (5 bases). The germline V gene has CDR1 SGHTA and CDR2 FQGTGA. The CDR3 is made up of 14 amino acids. V lost 5 bases, J lost 2 bases, and 12 bases lay in between.

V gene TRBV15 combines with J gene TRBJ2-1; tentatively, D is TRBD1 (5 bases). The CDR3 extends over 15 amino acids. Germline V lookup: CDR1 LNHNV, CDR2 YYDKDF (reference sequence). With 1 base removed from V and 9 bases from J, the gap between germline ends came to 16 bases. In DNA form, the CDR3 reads TGTGCCACCAGCAGAGTAGGGGCGAACACCCTTGAGCAGTTCTTC. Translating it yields CATSRVGANTLEQFF.

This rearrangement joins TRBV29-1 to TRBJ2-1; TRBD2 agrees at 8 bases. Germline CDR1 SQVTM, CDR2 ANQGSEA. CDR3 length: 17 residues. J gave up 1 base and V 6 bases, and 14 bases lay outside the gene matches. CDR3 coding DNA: TGCAGCGTCCTACTACGAAATAGCGGGATTTCCTACAATGAGCAGTTCTTC. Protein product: CSVLLRNSGISYNEQFF.

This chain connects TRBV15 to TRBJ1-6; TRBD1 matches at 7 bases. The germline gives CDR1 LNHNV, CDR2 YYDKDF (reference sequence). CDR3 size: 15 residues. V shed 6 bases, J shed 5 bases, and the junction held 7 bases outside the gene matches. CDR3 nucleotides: TGTGCCACCAGTGCCCGGGACAGAAATAATTCACCCCTCCACTTT. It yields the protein CATSARDRNNSPLHF.

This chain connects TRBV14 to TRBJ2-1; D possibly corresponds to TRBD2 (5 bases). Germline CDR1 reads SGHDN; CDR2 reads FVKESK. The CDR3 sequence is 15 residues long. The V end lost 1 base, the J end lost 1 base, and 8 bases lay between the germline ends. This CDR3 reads CASSQVRGSYNEQFF. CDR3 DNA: TGTGCCAGCAGCCAAGTCCGGGGTTCCTACAATGAGCAGTTCTTC.

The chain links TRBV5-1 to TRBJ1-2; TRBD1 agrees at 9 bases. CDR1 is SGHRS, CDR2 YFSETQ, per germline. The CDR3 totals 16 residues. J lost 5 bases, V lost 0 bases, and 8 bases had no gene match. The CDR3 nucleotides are TGCGCCAGCAGCTTGGGGGACAGGGAAAGGAGTTATGGCTACACCTTC. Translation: CASSLGDRERSYGYTF.

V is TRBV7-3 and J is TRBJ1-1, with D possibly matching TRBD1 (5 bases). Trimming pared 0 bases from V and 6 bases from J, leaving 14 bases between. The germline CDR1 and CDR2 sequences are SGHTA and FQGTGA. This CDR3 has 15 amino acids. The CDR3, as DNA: TGTGCCAGCAGCTTAACACCAGGGCGAGAATCTGAAGCTTTCTTT. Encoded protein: CASSLTPGRESEAFF. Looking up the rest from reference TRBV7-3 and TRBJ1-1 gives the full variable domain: GAGVSQTPSNKVTEKGKYVELRCDPISGHTALYWYRQSLGQGPEFLIYFQGTGAADDSGLPNDRFFAVRPEGSVSTLKIQRTERGDSAVYLCASSLTPGRESEAFFGQGTRLTVV.

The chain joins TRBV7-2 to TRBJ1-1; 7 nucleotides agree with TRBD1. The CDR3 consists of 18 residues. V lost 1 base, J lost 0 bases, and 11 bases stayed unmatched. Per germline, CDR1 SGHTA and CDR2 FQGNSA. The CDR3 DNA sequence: TGTGCCAGCAGCTTAGAGGCGGCAGGGGGGAACATGAACACTGAAGCTTTCTTT. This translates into CASSLEAAGGNMNTEAFF.

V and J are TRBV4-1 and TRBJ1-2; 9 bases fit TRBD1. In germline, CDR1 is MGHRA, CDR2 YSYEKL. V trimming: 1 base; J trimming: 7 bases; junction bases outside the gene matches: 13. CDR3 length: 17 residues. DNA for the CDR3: TGCGCCAGCAGCCAAGGCCACAGGGGGCAGGCCTTGCCTGGCTACACCTTC. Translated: CASSQGHRGQALPGYTF.

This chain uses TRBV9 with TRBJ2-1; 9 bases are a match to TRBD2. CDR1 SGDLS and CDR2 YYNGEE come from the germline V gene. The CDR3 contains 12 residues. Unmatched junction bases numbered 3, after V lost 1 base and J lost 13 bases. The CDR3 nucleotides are TGTGCCAGCAGCGTACTAGCGGGGACACAGTTCTTC. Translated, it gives CASSVLAGTQFF.

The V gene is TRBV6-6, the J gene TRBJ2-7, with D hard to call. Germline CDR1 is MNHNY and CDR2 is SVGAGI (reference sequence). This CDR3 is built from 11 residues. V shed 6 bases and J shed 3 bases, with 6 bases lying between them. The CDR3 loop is CASRRIYEQYF. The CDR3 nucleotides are TGTGCCAGCAGGAGGATCTACGAGCAGTACTTC.

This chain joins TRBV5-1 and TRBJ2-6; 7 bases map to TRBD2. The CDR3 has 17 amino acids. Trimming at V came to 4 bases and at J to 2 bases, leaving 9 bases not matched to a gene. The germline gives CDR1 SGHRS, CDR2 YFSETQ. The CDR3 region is CASSVNGGGPGANVLTF. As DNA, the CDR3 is TGCGCCAGCAGCGTGAATGGGGGGGGTCCTGGGGCCAACGTCCTGACTTTC.

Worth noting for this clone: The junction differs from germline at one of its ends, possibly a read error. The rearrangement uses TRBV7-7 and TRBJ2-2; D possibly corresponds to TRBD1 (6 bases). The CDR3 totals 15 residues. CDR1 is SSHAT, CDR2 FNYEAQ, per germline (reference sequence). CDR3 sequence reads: CASSLATGTAGELFF. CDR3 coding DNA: TGTGCTAGCAGCTTAGCGACAGGAACGGCCGGGGAGCTGTTTTTT. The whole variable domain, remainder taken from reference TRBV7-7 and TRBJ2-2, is GAGVSQSPRYKVTKRGQDVTLRCDPISSHATLYWYQQALGQGPEFLTYFNYEAQPDKSGLPSDRFSAERPEGSISTLTIQRTEQRDSAMYRCASSLATGTAGELFFGEGSRLTVL.

Here the CDR3 DNA reads TGCGCCAGCAGCTTCAGAAGCGGGCAGGGGGTAGATGGCTACACCTTC. This translates into CASSFRSGQGVDGYTF. J is TRBJ1-2 and V is TRBV5-1; 7 nucleotides align to TRBD1. The CDR3 length is 16 residues. Germline CDR1 reads SGHRS; CDR2 reads YFSETQ. V was clipped by 2 bases and J by 6 bases; unmatched bases: 13.

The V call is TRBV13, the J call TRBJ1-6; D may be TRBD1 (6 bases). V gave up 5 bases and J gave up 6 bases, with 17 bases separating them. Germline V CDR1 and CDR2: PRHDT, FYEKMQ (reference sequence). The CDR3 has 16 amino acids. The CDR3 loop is CASSPGPGQTNSPLHF. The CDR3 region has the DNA TGTGCCAGCAGCCCTGGCCCTGGACAGACTAATTCACCCCTCCACTTT.

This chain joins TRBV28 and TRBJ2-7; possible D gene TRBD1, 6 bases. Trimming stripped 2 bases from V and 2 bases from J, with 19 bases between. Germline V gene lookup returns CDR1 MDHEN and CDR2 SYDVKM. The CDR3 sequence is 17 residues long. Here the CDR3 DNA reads TGTGCCAGCAGTTTACCAGGGGTAGTCGTAAGAGCCTACGAGCAGTACTTC. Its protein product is CASSLPGVVVRAYEQYF.

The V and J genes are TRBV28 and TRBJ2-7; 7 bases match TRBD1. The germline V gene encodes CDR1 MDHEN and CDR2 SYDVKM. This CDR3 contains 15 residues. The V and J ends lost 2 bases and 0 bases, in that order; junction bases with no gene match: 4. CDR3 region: CASSLIQGSSYEQYF. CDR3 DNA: TGTGCCAGCAGTTTAATACAGGGGAGCTCCTACGAGCAGTACTTC.

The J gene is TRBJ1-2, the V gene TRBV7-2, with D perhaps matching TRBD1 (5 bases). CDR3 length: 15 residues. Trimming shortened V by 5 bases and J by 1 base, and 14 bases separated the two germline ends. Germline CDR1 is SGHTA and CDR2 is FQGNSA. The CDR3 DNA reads TGTGCCAGCAGCACGAGACAGATTTTTAACTATGGCTACACCTTC. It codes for CASSTRQIFNYGYTF.

CDR3 in amino acids: CASTPQGAPPYEQYF. The CDR3 nucleotides read TGTGCCAGCACCCCTCAGGGGGCACCCCCCTACGAGCAGTACTTC. This chain uses TRBV6-5 with TRBJ2-7; 8 nucleotides align to TRBD1. Germline V gene sequence: CDR1 MNHEY, CDR2 SVGAGI. CDR3 length: 15 residues. J lost 2 bases, V lost 7 bases, and 10 bases had no gene match.

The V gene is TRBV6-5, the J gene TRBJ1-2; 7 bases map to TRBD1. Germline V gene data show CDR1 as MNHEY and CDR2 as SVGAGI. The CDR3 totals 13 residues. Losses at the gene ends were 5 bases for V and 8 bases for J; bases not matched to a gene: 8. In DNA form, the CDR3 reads TGTGCCAGCAGTCGACAGGGCAATATGGGCTACACCTTC. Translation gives CASSRQGNMGYTF.

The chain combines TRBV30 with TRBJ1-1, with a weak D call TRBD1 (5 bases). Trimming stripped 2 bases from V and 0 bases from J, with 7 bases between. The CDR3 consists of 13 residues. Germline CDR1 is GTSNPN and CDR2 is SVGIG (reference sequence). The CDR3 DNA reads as TGTGCCTGGAGTACAGGAGTGAACACTGAAGCTTTCTTT. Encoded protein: CAWSTGVNTEAFF.

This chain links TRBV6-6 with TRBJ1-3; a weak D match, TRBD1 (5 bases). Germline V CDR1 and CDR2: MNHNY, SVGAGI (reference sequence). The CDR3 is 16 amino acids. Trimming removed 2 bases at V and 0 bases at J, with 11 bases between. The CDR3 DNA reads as TGTGCCAGCAGTTACCCACAGGCTACCTCTGGAAACACCATATATTTT. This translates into CASSYPQATSGNTIYF.

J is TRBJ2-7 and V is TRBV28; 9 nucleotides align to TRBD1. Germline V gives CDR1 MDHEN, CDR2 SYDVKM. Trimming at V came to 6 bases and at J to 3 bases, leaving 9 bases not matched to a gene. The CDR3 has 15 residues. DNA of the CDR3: TGTGCCAGCAGGGCCCATGGGACAGGGAACTACGAGCAGTACTTC. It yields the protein CASRAHGTGNYEQYF.

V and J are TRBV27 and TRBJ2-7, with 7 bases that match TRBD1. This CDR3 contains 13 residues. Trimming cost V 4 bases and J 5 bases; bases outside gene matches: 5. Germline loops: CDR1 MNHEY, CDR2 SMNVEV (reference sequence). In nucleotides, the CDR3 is TGTGCCAGCAGTTCCCACGACAGGGACGAGCAGTACTTC. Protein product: CASSSHDRDEQYF.

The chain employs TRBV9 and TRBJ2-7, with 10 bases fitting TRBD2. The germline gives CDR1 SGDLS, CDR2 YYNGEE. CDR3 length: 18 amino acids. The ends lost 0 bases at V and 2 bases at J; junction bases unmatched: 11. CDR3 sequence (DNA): TGTGCCAGCAGCGTAGCGGCTAGCGGGGGCGCCTATCCCTACGAGCAGTACTTC. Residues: CASSVAASGGAYPYEQYF. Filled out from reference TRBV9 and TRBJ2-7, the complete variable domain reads DSGVTQTPKHLITATGQRVTLRCSPRSGDLSVYWYQQSLDQGLQFLIQYYNGEERAKGNILERFSAQQFPDLHSELNLSSLELGDSALYFCASSVAASGGAYPYEQYFGPGTRLTVT.

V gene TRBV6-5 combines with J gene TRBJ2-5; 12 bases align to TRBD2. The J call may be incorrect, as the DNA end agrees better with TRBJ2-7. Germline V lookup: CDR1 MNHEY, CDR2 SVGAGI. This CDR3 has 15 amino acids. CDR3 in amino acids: CASSYSRLAGDEQYF. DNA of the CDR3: TGTGCCAGCAGTTACTCGAGACTAGCGGGAGACGAGCAGTACTTC.